This entry is about one T cell receptor beta chain. This entry comes from a study of T cell changes during pregnancy in multiple sclerosis. The repertoire was sequenced with immunoSEQ multiplex PCR; TCRdb's copy has only in-frame clones and lacks some. The sample has 25,000 to 30,000 clones; 85% to 90% are singletons. CDR3 length: 14 amino acids. Germline assignment: CDR1 SGHRS and CDR2 YFSETQ. With 4 bases removed from V and 6 bases from J, the gap between germline ends came to 16 bases. The rearrangement links TRBV5-1 to TRBJ1-2; D not certain. The TCR comes from a female donor with multiple sclerosis, enrolled in a pregnancy study. Material: CD4+ T cells from peripheral blood mononuclear cells, obtained in the second trimester of pregnancy. The CDR3 nucleotides read TGCGCCAGCAGCCCCGGGTCCAATGATAATGGCTACACCTTC. Protein: CASSPGSNDNGYTF.